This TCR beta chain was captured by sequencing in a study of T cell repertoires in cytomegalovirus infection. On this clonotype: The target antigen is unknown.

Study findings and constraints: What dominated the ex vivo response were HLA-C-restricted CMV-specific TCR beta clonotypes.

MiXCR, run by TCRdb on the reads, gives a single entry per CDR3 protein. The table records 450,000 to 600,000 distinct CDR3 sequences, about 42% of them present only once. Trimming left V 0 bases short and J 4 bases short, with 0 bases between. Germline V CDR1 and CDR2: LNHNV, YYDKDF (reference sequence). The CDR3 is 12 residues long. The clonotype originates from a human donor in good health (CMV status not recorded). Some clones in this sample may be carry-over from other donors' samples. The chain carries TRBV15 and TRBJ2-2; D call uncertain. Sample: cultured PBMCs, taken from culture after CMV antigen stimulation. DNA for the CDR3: TGTGCCACCAGCAGAGACACCGGGGAGCTGTTTTTT. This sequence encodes CATSRDTGELFF.